This T cell receptor (beta chain) was obtained from a study of Ad26.COV2.S vaccination and SARS-CoV-2 variants. Study-wide background: Ad26.COV2.S given intramuscularly, once or twice 56 days apart. Study conclusions and caveats: Spike-specific TCR breadth was greater in vaccine than placebo recipients.

Documented treatment: around 19 received Ad26.COV2.S at low or high dose, single or two shots; roughly 5 received placebo; per-sample allocation not given. All samples were drawn on day 63, counting from the first vaccine or placebo injection. The CDR3 covers 16 residues. The V gene's germline CDR1 is MNHEY and CDR2 SVGAGI. V trimming: 2 bases; J trimming: 4 bases; junction bases outside the gene matches: 10. In the case of this clone: Its antigen is not identified.

The repertoire was sequenced with immunoSEQ multiplex PCR; TCRdb's copy has only in-frame clones and lacks some. The sample yields around 300,000 clones, roughly 90% seen once. The chain carries TRBV6-5 and TRBJ2-7, with 8 bases matching TRBD2. This sample comprised peripheral blood, obtained in a trial of Ad26.COV2.S vaccine versus placebo. This clonotype originated in a person aged 18 to 59 who received the Ad26.COV2.S COVID-19 vaccine or a placebo. CDR3 residues: CASSYVDQAGGYEQYF. CDR3 nucleotide sequence: TGTGCCAGCAGTTACGTAGATCAGGCGGGGGGATACGAGCAGTACTTC.